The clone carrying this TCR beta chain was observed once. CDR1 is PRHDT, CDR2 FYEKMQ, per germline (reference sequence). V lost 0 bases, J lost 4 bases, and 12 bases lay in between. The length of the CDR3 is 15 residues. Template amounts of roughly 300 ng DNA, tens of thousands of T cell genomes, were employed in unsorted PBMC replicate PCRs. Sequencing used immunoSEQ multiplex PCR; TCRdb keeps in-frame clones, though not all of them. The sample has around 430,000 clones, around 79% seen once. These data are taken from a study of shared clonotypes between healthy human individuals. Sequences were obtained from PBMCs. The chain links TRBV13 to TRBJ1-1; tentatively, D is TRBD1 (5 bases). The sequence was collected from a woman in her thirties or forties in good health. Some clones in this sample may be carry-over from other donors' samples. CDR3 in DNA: TGTGCCAGCAGCTTAGGATCCCAGGGAGGCACTGAAGCTTTCTTT. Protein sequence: CASSLGSQGGTEAFF. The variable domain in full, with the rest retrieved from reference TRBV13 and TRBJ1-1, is AAGVIQSPRHLIKEKRETATLKCYPIPRHDTVYWYQQGPGQDPQFLISFYEKMQSDKGSIPDRFSAQQFSDYHSELNMSSLELGDSALYFCASSLGSQGGTEAFFGQGTRLTVV.